This note documents a single T cell receptor beta chain sequence. TCRdb reworked the 5' RACE reads into one entry per CDR3 protein, no DNA. The table counts some 110,000 distinct CDR3 sequences; approximately 18% lies in the top ten. This record belongs to a study of T cells expressing NK-cell markers. Study summary: HCMV seropositivity characterized most of the eight sequenced donors, and seronegativity one.

Germline V gives CDR1 MNHEY, CDR2 SMNVEV (reference sequence). This CDR3 spans 14 amino acids. Specimen: blood T cells: a sorted CD56 or NKG2C T cell subset, CD4+ or CD8+ T cells, or bulk PBMC T cells (not recorded which). The rearrangement joins TRBV27 to TRBJ1-6; as DNA is missing, the TRBD1 call by TCRdb cannot be tested. This TCR was sampled from a woman aged 18-70 years in good health. The CDR3 region is CASSFGQANSPLHF.